This T cell receptor (beta chain) stems from a study of vaccination and CD4 T cells after COVID-19. Study background: Collection of post-vaccine samples followed dose two by a median around 72 days, spanning a range of 14 to 241.

At the Johns Hopkins FTIC core, DNA taken from cultured CD4+ T cells was sequenced by way of the Oncomine TCR Beta short-read assay. TCRdb reprocessed the PCR reads with MiXCR, giving one entry per CDR3 protein. The data contain about 20,000 distinct CDR3 sequences, around 47% of them singletons. The V end was cut by 4 bases, the J end by 3 bases, with 5 bases between. There are 12 residues in the CDR3. Germline-derived CDR1 and CDR2 are KGHDR and SFDVKD. Treatment reported: approximately 9-day PBMC culture with coronavirus spike peptide pools or control peptides (ViraFEST assay). On this clonotype itself: The antigen is not known.

The TCR originated in a human donor who had recovered from COVID-19. The genes are TRBV24-1 and TRBJ1-2; D is perhaps TRBD1 (5 bases). The source material was CD4+ T cells from blood, cultured in vitro, sampled before SARS-CoV-2 vaccination. The CDR3, as DNA: TGTGCCACCAGTGAGGGACACTATGGCTACACCTTC. It codes for CATSEGHYGYTF.